What follows is one TCR beta chain and its context. No antigen is known for it. The data derive from a study of Graves' ophthalmopathy and Graves' hyperthyroidism. Diagnosis was based on clinical symptoms, serum thyroxine, TRAb, thyroid ultrasound and orbital computed tomography. Study results and caveats: Ophthalmopathy progression was predicted with 70.59% sensitivity and around 78% specificity.

Germline CDR1 reads SEHNR; CDR2 reads FQNEAQ (reference sequence). Trimming pared 1 base from V and 5 bases from J, leaving 9 bases between. This CDR3 is built from 13 residues. CDR3 regions of TCR beta were amplified from RNA transcripts. Scientists carried out first-round RT-PCR using HTBI primers and then a second-round multiplex PCR. TCRdb called the multiplex PCR reads again in MiXCR, with one record for every CDR3 protein. The sample lists some 1.1 million distinct CDR3 sequences, less than 45% occurring once. The chain recombines TRBV7-9 with TRBJ2-7; no clear D. The sequencing input was peripheral blood or thyroid tissue (not recorded which). The receptor comes from an adult man with Graves' hyperthyroidism. CDR3 amino acids: CASSLGSSHEQYF. The CDR3 DNA sequence: TGTGCCAGCAGCTTAGGTAGTTCCCACGAGCAGTACTTC.